The rows below give T cell receptor beta chains drawn from one sample of a study of OX40 agonist ivuxolimab in advanced cancers. The repertoire was sequenced with immunoSEQ multiplex PCR; TCRdb's copy has only in-frame clones and lacks some. The sample shows tens of thousands of clones, 70% to 85% of them seen only once. This sample comprised CD4+ or CD8+ T cells sorted from blood, obtained in a trial of the OX40 agonist ivuxolimab. The receptors shown here come from an adult with an advanced solid tumor such as melanoma, head and neck, liver or kidney cancer. Each CDR3 is given with its conserved first and last residue. D genes are given only for firm matches. Size tells how often a clone was seen (once, few, many) or the class of an expanded clone, and some rows leave it out.

V: TRBV2
D: .
J: TRBJ2-7
size: once
DNA: TGTGCCAGCACCCGGAGGGCGCAGTACTTC
CDR3: CASTRRAQYF

V: TRBV7-6
D: TRBD1
J: TRBJ1-3
size: few
DNA: TGTGCCAGCAGCTCCGACAGGGGGCCTGGAAACACCATATATTTT
CDR3: CASSSDRGPGNTIYF

V: TRBV9
D: TRBD1
J: TRBJ2-7
size: .
DNA: TGTGCCAGCAGCGCGTCCGGGACAGTCTCCTACGAGCAGTACTTC
CDR3: CASSASGTVSYEQYF

V: TRBV4-1
D: TRBD2
J: TRBJ2-1
size: .
DNA: TGCGCCAGCAGCCAAGATCCGGCCACTAGCGGGAGGGAGCAGTTCTTC
CDR3: CASSQDPATSGREQFF

V: TRBV9
D: TRBD1
J: TRBJ2-7
size: .
DNA: TGTGCCAGCAGCCCTAACAGGGGGTACGGCGAGCAGTACTTC
CDR3: CASSPNRGYGEQYF

V: TRBV7-2
D: .
J: TRBJ1-2
size: .
DNA: TGTGCCAGCAGCTCGGGGGACGGCTATGGCTACACCTTC
CDR3: CASSSGDGYGYTF

V: TRBV6-5
D: TRBD2
J: TRBJ2-7
size: .
DNA: TGTGCCAGCAGACCCGCTAGCGGGAGGGCGGGCGAGCAGTACTTC
CDR3: CASRPASGRAGEQYF

V: TRBV28
D: .
J: TRBJ2-5
size: .
DNA: TGTGCCAGCAGTTTAGGAGGCCTAGAGACCCAGTACTTC
CDR3: CASSLGGLETQYF

V: TRBV7-9
D: .
J: TRBJ1-1
size: .
DNA: TGTGCCAGCAGCTTAGGGGTACAGAAAAACACTGAAGCTTTCTTT
CDR3: CASSLGVQKNTEAFF

V: TRBV27
D: TRBD1
J: TRBJ2-5
size: .
DNA: TGTGCCAGCAGTGGCGGACAGGGGGCGATGGAGACCCAGTACTTC
CDR3: CASSGGQGAMETQYF

V: TRBV14
D: .
J: TRBJ2-2
size: .
DNA: TGTGCCAGCAGTCGGATTAACACCGGGGAGCTGTTTTTT
CDR3: CASSRINTGELFF

V: TRBV9
D: .
J: TRBJ1-1
size: .
DNA: TGTGCCAGCAGCGCCCTACCGGAGGGGGAGACTGAAGCTTTCTTT
CDR3: CASSALPEGETEAFF

V: TRBV15
D: .
J: TRBJ2-1
size: .
DNA: TGTGCCACCAGCAGGGGGCCGGGACCGGGGAATGAGCAGTTCTTC
CDR3: CATSRGPGPGNEQFF

V: TRBV11-2
D: TRBD1
J: TRBJ2-7
size: .
DNA: TGTGCCAGCAGCCAGCCGGGACAGGGGGTCGCCTACGAGCAGTACTTC
CDR3: CASSQPGQGVAYEQYF

V: TRBV19
D: .
J: TRBJ1-1
size: .
DNA: TGTGCCAGTAGTATAGCAGGGTTGAACACTGAAGCTTTCTTT
CDR3: CASSIAGLNTEAFF

V: TRBV27
D: .
J: TRBJ1-6
size: .
DNA: TGTGCCAGCTCCCCCCGGAATTCACCCCTCCACTTT
CDR3: CASSPRNSPLHF

V: TRBV11-3
D: TRBD2
J: TRBJ2-1
size: .
DNA: TGTGCCAGCAGCCCCGGACTAGCGGGGATTCCCCAGGGTGAGCAGTTCTTC
CDR3: CASSPGLAGIPQGEQFF

V: TRBV18
D: .
J: TRBJ2-7
size: few
DNA: TGTGCCAGCTCACCACCCGACTCCTACGAGCAGTACTTC
CDR3: CASSPPDSYEQYF

V: TRBV7-9
D: .
J: TRBJ1-1
size: .
DNA: TGTGCCAGCAGCTACCCGACCCCGGGGGCTTTAACTGAAGCTTTCTTT
CDR3: CASSYPTPGALTEAFF

V: TRBV6-6
D: TRBD2
J: TRBJ2-5
size: .
DNA: TGTGCCAGCAGTTACCTCGCGGGAGGGCCAAAGACCCAGTACTTC
CDR3: CASSYLAGGPKTQYF

V: TRBV29-1
D: TRBD2
J: TRBJ2-1
size: .
DNA: TGCAGCGTTCCACTAGCGGGCCGAAGCTCCTACAATGAGCAGTTCTTC
CDR3: CSVPLAGRSSYNEQFF

V: TRBV27
D: .
J: TRBJ1-5
size: .
DNA: TGTGCCAGCAGCGCGGGCAGCTATCAGCCCCAGCATTTT
CDR3: CASSAGSYQPQHF

V: TRBV18
D: .
J: TRBJ2-5
size: .
DNA: TGTGCCAGCTCACCGGCAGGTACCCCTCAAGAGACCCAGTACTTC
CDR3: CASSPAGTPQETQYF

V: TRBV19
D: .
J: TRBJ1-2
size: few
DNA: TGTGCCAGTAGTACCCAGGGGAAGAACTATGGCTACACCTTC
CDR3: CASSTQGKNYGYTF

V: TRBV6-6
D: .
J: TRBJ1-5
size: .
DNA: TGTGCCAGCAGTTACACGTCAAATCAGCCCCAGCATTTT
CDR3: CASSYTSNQPQHF

V: TRBV6-1
D: TRBD1
J: TRBJ2-3
size: .
DNA: TGTGCCAGCGTTAACAGGGGCGCAGATACGCAGTATTTT
CDR3: CASVNRGADTQYF

V: TRBV19
D: TRBD2
J: TRBJ2-7
size: .
DNA: TGTGCCAGTAGTACCGGGACTAGCGGGAGGAGGTACGAGCAGTACTTC
CDR3: CASSTGTSGRRYEQYF

V: TRBV5-1
D: .
J: TRBJ2-1
size: .
DNA: TGCGCCAGCAGCGCGGGACTTCTAAATGAGCAGTTCTTC
CDR3: CASSAGLLNEQFF

V: TRBV19
D: .
J: TRBJ1-6
size: .
DNA: TGTGCCAGTATGCTCGCGGGGGCTTCACCCCTCCACTTT
CDR3: CASMLAGASPLHF

V: TRBV7-9
D: TRBD2
J: TRBJ2-7
size: .
DNA: TGTGCCAGCAGCTTGGCGGGAGTTAACGAGCAGTACTTC
CDR3: CASSLAGVNEQYF

V: TRBV6-5
D: TRBD1
J: TRBJ2-7
size: .
DNA: TGTGCCAGCAGTGTATCAGGGGGCCCCTACGAGCAGTACTTC
CDR3: CASSVSGGPYEQYF

V: TRBV7-9
D: .
J: TRBJ2-6
size: .
DNA: TGTGCCAGCAGCGTACGCTCTGGGGCCAACGTCCTGACTTTC
CDR3: CASSVRSGANVLTF

V: TRBV7-3
D: TRBD2
J: TRBJ2-1
size: .
DNA: TGTGCCAGCAGCCCTGGACTAGCATACAATGAGCAGTTCTTC
CDR3: CASSPGLAYNEQFF

V: TRBV5-4
D: TRBD2
J: TRBJ2-3
size: once
DNA: TGTGCCAGCAGCCCCCGTCTAGCGGGAGTTACAGATACGCAGTATTTT
CDR3: CASSPRLAGVTDTQYF

V: TRBV27
D: .
J: TRBJ2-7
size: .
DNA: TGTGCCAGCAGTACCCGGAGGGGGAGTAGGGGCGAGCAGTACTTC
CDR3: CASSTRRGSRGEQYF

V: TRBV9
D: .
J: TRBJ2-3
size: .
DNA: TGTGCCAGCAGCCCCCGGACAGATACGCAGTATTTT
CDR3: CASSPRTDTQYF

V: TRBV18
D: TRBD2
J: TRBJ2-7
size: .
DNA: TGTGCCAGCTCACCGGGAGGGAACTACGAGCAGTACTTC
CDR3: CASSPGGNYEQYF

V: TRBV25-1
D: TRBD1
J: TRBJ1-1
size: .
DNA: TGTGCCAGCAGGGACAGGAGGGACACTGAAGCTTTCTTT
CDR3: CASRDRRDTEAFF